The 26 T cell receptor beta chains below all came from one sample that was sequenced in a study of tumour-infiltrating T cells in Burkitt lymphoma. Method: immunoSEQ multiplex PCR; TCRdb's copy keeps in-frame clones and lacks some. This sample has over a thousand clones; over 15% occur once, and the top ten carry about 8.9%. Input material: tumor tissue. The receptors come from a human donor with diffuse large B-cell lymphoma.

The chain has TRBV28 and TRBJ1-1; 12 bases align to TRBD1. Germline CDR1 reads MDHEN; CDR2 reads SYDVKM. The V and J ends lost 6 bases and 5 bases, in that order; junction bases with no gene match: 13. The CDR3 spans 17 residues. CDR3 sequence reads: CASSLFGTGGGGTEAFF. Here the CDR3 DNA reads TGTGCCAGCAGCCTTTTTGGGACAGGGGGCGGGGGTACTGAAGCTTTCTTT.

This clone was detected only a few times. This chain connects TRBV29-1 to TRBJ2-7; D possibly corresponds to TRBD2 (5 bases). The germline V gene encodes CDR1 SQVTM and CDR2 ANQGSEA. CDR3 size: 11 residues. The V end was cut by 5 bases, the J end by 3 bases, with 8 bases between. CDR3 residues: CSVSEGYEQYF. CDR3 bases: TGCAGCGTTTCAGAGGGCTACGAGCAGTACTTC.

This clone occurred a few times. This chain uses TRBV18 with TRBJ1-2; D is unclear. This CDR3 spans 16 amino acids. CDR1 is KGHSH and CDR2 is LQKENI in the germline V gene. Trimming cost V 2 bases and J 8 bases, with 21 bases left between them. The CDR3 bases are TGTGCCAGCTCACCAAATCCGTCGCCTAGCTCGGTCGGCTACACCTTC. Protein: CASSPNPSPSSVGYTF.

A few counts support this clone. The chain carries TRBV6-5 and TRBJ2-7, with 8 nucleotides matching TRBD1. Germline V gene lookup returns CDR1 MNHEY and CDR2 SVGAGI. J gave up 5 bases and V 8 bases, and 11 bases lay outside the gene matches. The CDR3 is 14 residues long. In DNA form, the CDR3 reads TGTGCCAGCGGGACAGGAGATAAGGGGAACGAGCAGTACTTC. Translation: CASGTGDKGNEQYF.

This chain connects TRBV7-9 to TRBJ1-4; D ambiguous. Germline assignment: CDR1 SEHNR and CDR2 FQNEAQ (reference sequence). The length of the CDR3 is 14 residues. Deletions cut 0 bases from V and 0 bases from J, with 2 bases between. DNA for the CDR3: TGTGCCAGCAGCTTAGCCTCAACTAATGAAAAACTGTTTTTT. Translating gives CASSLASTNEKLFF.

The DNA for the CDR3 is TGTGCCAGCAGCGTAGTGAAGGGCGCCACCGGGGAGCTGTTTTTT. Amino acids: CASSVVKGATGELFF. The chain uses TRBV9 and TRBJ2-2; D is ambiguous. The ends were cut back, 0 bases at V and 4 bases at J, with 10 bases in the middle. The length of the CDR3 is 15 residues. Germline CDR1 is SGDLS and CDR2 is YYNGEE.

The table lists this clone with a few counts. The J gene is TRBJ2-3, the V gene TRBV9; D possibly corresponds to TRBD1 (6 bases). Trimming cost V 4 bases and J 0 bases, with 9 bases left between them. The CDR3 is 14 amino acids. The germline gives CDR1 SGDLS, CDR2 YYNGEE. The CDR3 DNA is TGTGCCAGCAGCACGGACAGAAGCACAGATACGCAGTATTTT. Residues: CASSTDRSTDTQYF.

Concerning this clone itself: A read error may account for a junction end that differs from germline. This chain connects TRBV28 to TRBJ1-1; 7 bases align to TRBD1. From germline, CDR1 is MDHEN and CDR2 SYDVKM. The CDR3 consists of 16 residues. The CDR3 protein is CASSITRGLRNIEAFF. The CDR3 DNA reads TGTGCCAGCAGTATCACTAGGGGGCTGAGGAACATTGAAGCTTTCTTT.

The chain joins TRBV14 to TRBJ2-3; D gene unclear. The CDR3 has 15 amino acids. V lost 2 bases and J 3 bases, leaving 12 bases between the germline ends. Germline V gene sequence: CDR1 SGHDN, CDR2 FVKESK. CDR3 sequence reads: CASSQKMKKTDTQYF. CDR3 bases: TGTGCCAGCAGCCAAAAAATGAAGAAGACAGATACGCAGTATTTT. Using reference TRBV14 and TRBJ2-3 for the parts outside the CDR3, the full variable domain is EAGVTQFPSHSVIEKGQTVTLRCDPISGHDNLYWYRRVMGKEIKFLLHFVKESKQDESGMPNNRFLAERTGGTYSTLKVQPAELEDSGVYFCASSQKMKKTDTQYFGPGTRLTVL.

The V and J genes are TRBV28 and TRBJ1-2; weak D call: TRBD1 (6 bases). This CDR3 comprises 14 residues. The germline V gene encodes CDR1 MDHEN and CDR2 SYDVKM. Deletions cut 6 bases from V and 8 bases from J, with 19 bases between. The DNA for the CDR3 is TGTGCCAGCAGAGAAGTGGACAGTCTACAGGGCTACACCTTC. Amino acid sequence: CASREVDSLQGYTF.

This clone was recorded a few times. The rearrangement joins TRBV5-4 to TRBJ1-1; maybe TRBD1 (5 bases). The V gene's germline CDR1 is SGHNT and CDR2 YYREEE (reference sequence). The V and J ends lost 4 bases and 1 base respectively, with 14 bases between them. The CDR3 length is 15 residues. The CDR3 DNA reads TGTGCCAGCAGCCGGACGGGGGGTCCGAACACTGAAGCTTTCTTT. Translated, it gives CASSRTGGPNTEAFF.

This chain connects TRBV29-1 to TRBJ1-5, with 7 bases aligning to TRBD1. This CDR3 has 15 amino acids. Germline V gene data show CDR1 as SQVTM and CDR2 as ANQGSEA. J lost 7 bases, V lost 6 bases, and 15 bases had no gene match. The CDR3 nucleotides are TGCAGCGTATCCATTCAGGGGGGCGCGGGGCAGCCCCAGCATTTT. It encodes CSVSIQGGAGQPQHF.

The chain employs TRBV11-3 and TRBJ2-3, with D perhaps assigned TRBD1 or TRBD2 (6 bases each). The CDR3 spans 15 residues. V was pared by 0 bases and J by 3 bases, with 10 bases between. Germline V gives CDR1 SGHNT, CDR2 YENEEA. The CDR3 bases are TGTGCCAGCAGCTTAGAGGGGGGCCTGACAGATACGCAGTATTTT. This gives the protein CASSLEGGLTDTQYF.

The chain joins TRBV6-1 to TRBJ1-1; 7 bases agree with TRBD1. The V gene's germline CDR1 is MNHNS and CDR2 SASEGT. V dropped 6 bases and J dropped 1; count of bases not matched to a gene: 2. This CDR3 has 13 residues. The CDR3 sequence: CASRGQPNTEAFF. The CDR3 bases are TGTGCCAGCAGGGGACAGCCGAACACTGAAGCTTTCTTT.

V gene TRBV7-9 combines with J gene TRBJ2-5, with D hard to call. CDR3 length equals 15 residues. CDR1 and CDR2 (germline): SEHNR, FQNEAQ (reference sequence). With 5 bases removed from V and 3 bases from J, the gap between germline ends came to 16 bases. CDR3 amino acids: CASSPPAQQKETQYF. Here the CDR3 DNA reads TGTGCCAGCAGCCCCCCCGCTCAGCAGAAAGAGACCCAGTACTTC.

This chain connects TRBV19 to TRBJ2-1; D is tentatively TRBD1 or TRBD2 (5 bases each). CDR1 is LNHDA, CDR2 SQIVND, per germline (reference sequence). V lost 3 bases and J 9 bases, leaving 15 bases between the germline ends. The CDR3 contains 14 residues. The CDR3, as DNA: TGTGCCAGTAGTATTGGTTCAGGGACGAGTGAGCAGTTCTTC. Translating it yields CASSIGSGTSEQFF.

The chain combines TRBV28 with TRBJ2-3; D might be TRBD2 (6 bases). The CDR3 runs 16 residues. The germline V gene has CDR1 MDHEN and CDR2 SYDVKM. V was shortened by 2 bases and J by 3 bases, with 15 bases between the two germline ends. Here the CDR3 reads CASSLEEGGKTDTQYF. In nucleotides, the CDR3 is TGTGCCAGCAGTTTAGAAGAAGGAGGGAAAACAGATACGCAGTATTTT.

V and J are TRBV6-1 and TRBJ1-5, with D unresolved. Per the germline V gene, CDR1 is MNHNS and CDR2 is SASEGT. Trimming cost V 2 bases and J 4 bases, with 6 bases left between them. There are 13 residues in the CDR3. Here the CDR3 reads CASSERLNQPQHF. The CDR3 nucleotides are TGTGCCAGCAGTGAACGCCTAAATCAGCCCCAGCATTTT.

This clone was seen a handful of times. The chain has TRBV7-9 and TRBJ2-7, with unresolved D. The CDR3 is made up of 11 amino acids. Per germline, CDR1 SEHNR and CDR2 FQNEAQ (reference sequence). Between the trimmed V and J ends, which lost 5 bases and 3 bases, there was a span of 5 bases. CDR3 loop: CASSPSYEQYF. In nucleotides, the CDR3 is TGTGCCAGCAGCCCGAGCTACGAGCAGTACTTC. Full variable domain (rest looked up from reference TRBV7-9 and TRBJ2-7): DTGVSQNPRHKITKRGQNVTFRCDPISEHNRLYWYRQTLGQGPEFLTYFQNEAQLEKSRLLSDRFSAERPKGSFSTLEIQRTEQGDSAMYLCASSPSYEQYFGPGTRLTVT.

This chain joins TRBV15 and TRBJ2-7, with D unresolved. CDR3 length: 14 residues. Germline lookup yields CDR1 LNHNV and CDR2 YYDKDF (reference sequence). V lost 9 bases to trimming and J lost 2 bases, with 17 bases between them. The CDR3 loop is CATGNLQTTYEQYF. CDR3 DNA: TGTGCCACTGGGAACCTACAGACCACCTACGAGCAGTACTTC.

This clone was counted between two and nine times. The V call is TRBV7-2, the J call TRBJ1-5; D is possibly TRBD1 (5 bases). Germline V gene data show CDR1 as SGHTA and CDR2 as FQGNSA. The CDR3 runs to 15 residues. V lost 6 bases and J lost 0, with 12 bases in between. The CDR3 spells CASRDGHFSNQPQHF. The CDR3, as DNA: TGTGCCAGCAGGGACGGACATTTTAGCAATCAGCCCCAGCATTTT.

The table lists this clone with a few counts. The V and J genes are TRBV7-2 and TRBJ2-6, with 9 bases matching TRBD1. The CDR3 sequence is 18 residues long. Germline V gives CDR1 SGHTA, CDR2 FQGNSA. The junction had 9 bases not matched to a gene; V was cut back by 4 bases and J by 2 bases. CDR3 in amino acids: CASSSVPGQGAGANVLTF. Written as DNA, the CDR3 is TGTGCCAGCAGCTCTGTCCCGGGACAGGGTGCTGGGGCCAACGTCCTGACTTTC.

V is TRBV5-5 and J is TRBJ1-2, with 9 bases matching TRBD1. This CDR3 spans 13 amino acids. Germline V lookup: CDR1 SGHKS, CDR2 YYEKEE (reference sequence). V shed 5 bases and J 7 bases; nucleotides not matched to a gene: 6. The CDR3 loop reads CASRATGGFGYTF. Here the CDR3 DNA reads TGTGCCAGCAGGGCTACAGGGGGCTTTGGCTACACCTTC.

V usage is TRBV5-4 and J usage is TRBJ1-5, with a weak D call TRBD1 (6 bases). CDR1 and CDR2 (germline): SGHNT, YYREEE (reference sequence). This CDR3 comprises 15 residues. V dropped 2 bases and J dropped 0 bases, with 9 bases sitting between them. The CDR3 region has the DNA TGTGCCAGCAGCTTAGGGGGGGTTAGCAATCAGCCCCAGCATTTT. It specifies CASSLGGVSNQPQHF.

The chain employs TRBV11-2 and TRBJ1-2, with D unresolved. Germline V gene lookup returns CDR1 SGHAT and CDR2 FQNNGV. This CDR3 comprises 12 residues. Trimming left V 4 bases short and J 6 bases short, with 9 bases between. CDR3 protein: CASSSPGDGYTF. The CDR3 bases are TGTGCCAGCAGCTCTCCCGGTGATGGCTACACCTTC.

The chain is built from TRBV10-2 and TRBJ1-2; D call uncertain. Trimming left V 0 bases short and J 3 bases short, with 11 bases between. Germline V CDR1 and CDR2: WSHSY, SAAADI. The CDR3 covers 15 residues. The DNA for the CDR3 is TGCGCCAGCAGTGAGTCGACTAACCCCTACTATGGCTACACCTTC. Amino acids: CASSESTNPYYGYTF.